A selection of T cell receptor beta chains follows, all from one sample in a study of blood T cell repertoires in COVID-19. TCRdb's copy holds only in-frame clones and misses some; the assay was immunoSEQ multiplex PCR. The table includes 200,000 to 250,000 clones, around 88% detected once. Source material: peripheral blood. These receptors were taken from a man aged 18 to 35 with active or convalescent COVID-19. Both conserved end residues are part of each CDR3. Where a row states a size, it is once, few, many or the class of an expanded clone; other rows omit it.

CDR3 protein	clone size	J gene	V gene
CASSYKGPKVTDTQYF	once	TRBJ2-3	TRBV6-5
CASSPSDRVSTEAFF	NA	TRBJ1-1	TRBV28
CASSLTHSTYSGSTDTQYF	NA	TRBJ2-3	TRBV7-3
CASSLDRFLSNQPQHF	NA	TRBJ1-5	TRBV18
CASSLNRGNEQFF	NA	TRBJ2-1	TRBV3-1/TRBV3-2
CASSPGATSGYEQYF	NA	TRBJ2-7	TRBV19
CASSREDRAQETQYF	NA	TRBJ2-5	TRBV5-1
CASSFLAGTSSYNEQFF	once	TRBJ2-1	TRBV28
CASSQGFSSTSGYEQYF	NA	TRBJ2-7	TRBV4-2
CASSQDAGRDQETQYF	NA	TRBJ2-5	TRBV4-3
CASSFETGVATEAFF	NA	TRBJ1-1	TRBV6-5
CASSPPVTGTEAFF	NA	TRBJ1-1	TRBV11-2
CASSDSSGRLRLTYNEQFF	once	TRBJ2-1	TRBV6-4
CASSEAPRAGGREKLFF	NA	TRBJ1-4	TRBV6-1
CASGRDRGLQETQYF	NA	TRBJ2-5	TRBV7-9
CASSFREKQFF	NA	TRBJ2-1	TRBV7-9
CASSPVLAETQYF	once	TRBJ2-5	TRBV6-5
CASSRLAGTDTQYF	few	TRBJ2-3	TRBV7-2
CATRDYYEQYF	few	TRBJ2-7	TRBV6-5
CASSLVGRSNEQFF	few	TRBJ2-1	TRBV5-5
CASSSTGGIEQYF	NA	TRBJ2-7	TRBV5-4
CASSDGRFRGSKTCSNQPQHF	NA	TRBJ1-5	TRBV6-4
CASSRGRETQYF	NA	TRBJ2-5	TRBV14
CASSVQGAAKNIQYF	once	TRBJ2-4	TRBV19
CASSYLPLGYEQYF	NA	TRBJ2-7	TRBV6-5
CASQGTGGYEQFF	NA	TRBJ2-1	TRBV5-6
CASSLGQAYGYTF	NA	TRBJ1-2	TRBV12-3/TRBV12-4
CASGDSYSNQPQHF	NA	TRBJ1-5	TRBV12-5
CASSQDSPRHTDSSLHF	few	TRBJ1-6	TRBV4-2
CARSPPGTVFFGYF	NA	TRBJ2-5	TRBV5-3
CASSVGTVQETQYF	NA	TRBJ2-5	TRBV7-2
CASSKKDPGQSGEKLFF	NA	TRBJ1-4	TRBV21-1
CASNTPMDSYSGYEQYF	few	TRBJ2-7	TRBV28
CASSSGGTNEKLFF	once	TRBJ1-4	TRBV19
CASSLESSGYIDTQYF	NA	TRBJ2-3	TRBV11-3
CASSFPRQDYGYTF	NA	TRBJ1-2	TRBV28
CASNRGNQPQHF	NA	TRBJ1-5	TRBV12-3/TRBV12-4
CASSRVSGANTGELFF	few	TRBJ2-2	TRBV3-1/TRBV3-2
CAWSVGGTRGGEQFF	NA	TRBJ2-1	TRBV30
CASSLAAGGSTDTQYF	NA	TRBJ2-3	TRBV11-2
CASSYRAASYEQYF	NA	TRBJ2-7	TRBV27
CASSPNPAGYNSPLHF	NA	TRBJ1-6	TRBV18
CASSVGGETQYF	NA	TRBJ2-5	TRBV2
CSVVTWGSGQGYTGELFF	NA	TRBJ2-2	TRBV29-1
CASSLSKGVGYGYTF	NA	TRBJ1-2	TRBV11-2
CASSVEQGDEQYF	NA	TRBJ2-7	TRBV6-4
CASSPYPGRVDGYTF	NA	TRBJ1-2	TRBV5-6
CASRTGQGDTEAFF	NA	TRBJ1-1	TRBV28
CASSFRTGNNYEQYF	NA	TRBJ2-7	TRBV27
CASSLGTSVFPGELFF	NA	TRBJ2-2	TRBV27
CASSYSSGRQTYNEQFF	NA	TRBJ2-1	TRBV6-2/TRBV6-3
CASQDYSNQPQHF	NA	TRBJ1-5	TRBV19
CASSLASQGQPQHF	NA	TRBJ1-5	TRBV27
CASSVTGTPYF	NA	TRBJ2-7	TRBV25-1
CSVEGPVWGSTEAFF	NA	TRBJ1-1	TRBV29-1
CSSRAGGGGDTQYF	once	TRBJ2-3	TRBV29-1
CASSITGNSGNTIYF	NA	TRBJ1-3	TRBV27